The 27 T cell receptor beta chains listed next were all sequenced from one sample in a study of shared clonotypes between healthy human individuals. Profiled with immunoSEQ multiplex PCR; TCRdb holds only in-frame clones, not every one. There are about 2 million clones in the sample; approximately 95% occur only once, and roughly 1% lies in the top ten. CD45RO-negative, CCR7-selected cells formed the naive CD8 fraction, which excluded terminally differentiated effector memory CD45RA+ cells. The specimen sequenced was naive CD8+ T cells sorted from blood. These receptors were obtained from a man younger than 35 in good health.

The J gene is TRBJ1-3, the V gene TRBV28, with a possible D match to TRBD1 (6 bases). CDR3 length: 14 residues. Germline V gene sequence: CDR1 MDHEN, CDR2 SYDVKM. V lost 5 bases and J lost 0, with 8 bases in between. CDR3 DNA sequence: TGTGCCAGCAGTCTCAGGGGCTCTGGAAACACCATATATTTT. Encoded protein: CASSLRGSGNTIYF. Filled out from reference TRBV28 and TRBJ1-3, the complete variable domain reads DVKVTQSSRYLVKRTGEKVFLECVQDMDHENMFWYRQDPGLGLRLIYFSYDVKMKEKGDIPEGYSVSREKKERFSLILESASTNQTSMYLCASSLRGSGNTIYFGEGSWLTVV.

The chain joins TRBV4-3 to TRBJ2-7, with TRBD2 matching over 8 bases. This CDR3 contains 15 residues. Germline-derived CDR1 and CDR2 are LGHNA and YSLEER. Trimming at V came to 0 bases and at J to 4 bases, leaving 5 bases not matched to a gene. The CDR3, as DNA: TGCGCCAGCAGCCAAGATCAAGGGACTAGTTACGAGCAGTACTTC. It yields the protein CASSQDQGTSYEQYF.

The chain is built from TRBV21-1 and TRBJ2-2; the table's TRBD2 call for D was not verified on the DNA. TRBV21-1 is described as a pseudogene. The CDR3 totals 13 residues. The chain's CDR3 is CARGDCGTGELFF. The CDR3 DNA is TGTGCCAGGGGGGACTGCGGCACCGGGGAGCTGTTTTTT.

This chain connects TRBV30 to TRBJ2-5; TRBD2 is a possible D gene (6 bases). The V and J ends lost 0 bases and 10 bases respectively, with 18 bases between them. The CDR3 consists of 14 residues. Looked up from germline, CDR1 is GTSNPN and CDR2 is SVGIG (reference sequence). The CDR3 region has the DNA TGTGCCTGGAGTGTATTAGGAGCGGGCGGGGACCAGTACTTC. This translates into CAWSVLGAGGDQYF. The full variable domain, completed using reference TRBV30 and TRBJ2-5, is SQTIHQWPATLVQPVGSPLSLECTVEGTSNPNLYWYRQAAGRGLQLLFYSVGIGQISSEVPQNLSASRPQDRQFILSSKKLLLSDSGFYLCAWSVLGAGGDQYFGPGTRLLVL.

This clone has more than one count but fewer than ten. Other DNA sequences in this specimen translate into the identical CDR3. The chain has TRBV5-1 and TRBJ2-7; no definite D call. The CDR3 has 13 residues. V was trimmed by 0 bases and J by 3 bases, leaving 7 bases between them. CDR1 is SGHRS and CDR2 is YFSETQ in the germline V gene. CDR3 coding DNA: TGCGCCAGCAGCTTGGCCCCCCACTACGAGCAGTACTTC. Its protein is CASSLAPHYEQYF.

The chain carries TRBV18 and TRBJ2-1; no clear D gene. V shed 3 bases and J shed 1 base, with 10 bases lying between them. The germline CDR1 and CDR2 sequences are KGHSH and LQKENI. The CDR3 has 15 residues. CDR3 DNA: TGTGCCAGCTCACCTTGGGTGGGATCCTACAATGAGCAGTTCTTC. Amino acid sequence: CASSPWVGSYNEQFF.

This sequence joins TRBV2 and TRBJ2-1; 13 positions match TRBD2. Germline V gives CDR1 SNHLY, CDR2 FYNNEI. With V trimmed by 2 bases and J by 8 bases, 9 bases remained unmatched. The CDR3 length is 17 residues. The CDR3 sequence: CASSETLAGGRGDEQFF. Here the CDR3 DNA reads TGTGCCAGCAGTGAAACACTAGCGGGGGGGCGAGGCGATGAGCAGTTCTTC.

This sequence joins TRBV7-8 and TRBJ2-2; D gene unclear. Trimming took 2 bases from V and 0 from J, leaving 10 bases between them. CDR1 is SGHVS and CDR2 is FQNEAQ in the germline V gene. This CDR3 is built from 16 residues. In DNA, the CDR3 is TGTGCCAGCAGCTTATTGACACCACCGAACACCGGGGAGCTGTTTTTT. It specifies CASSLLTPPNTGELFF.

The chain recombines TRBV19 with TRBJ2-7, with D unresolved. The CDR3 loop spans 13 amino acids. Germline V CDR1 and CDR2: LNHDA, SQIVND (reference sequence). Trimming removed 1 base at V and 4 bases at J, with 8 bases between. The CDR3 nucleotides read TGTGCCAGTAGTATAGGGGATTTTTACGAGCAGTACTTC. Translating gives CASSIGDFYEQYF.

This clone has only one observation. This rearrangement joins TRBV5-6 to TRBJ1-1; D is possibly TRBD1 (6 bases). Germline CDR1 reads SGHDT; CDR2 reads YYEEEE. This CDR3 comprises 14 residues. Deletions cut 1 base from V and 6 bases from J, with 13 bases between. Here the CDR3 DNA reads TGTGCCAGCAGCTTGATGGGCAGGGGACCTGAAGCTTTCTTT. Residues: CASSLMGRGPEAFF.

Notes on this clone: This sample also contains other DNA sequences that code for the same CDR3. This chain links TRBV6-1 with TRBJ2-7; 7 bases fit TRBD2. CDR1 and CDR2 (germline): MNHNS, SASEGT. The CDR3 is 13 amino acids. Unmatched junction bases numbered 2, after V lost 3 bases and J lost 3 bases. The CDR3 sequence: CASSDGGGYEQYF. CDR3 nucleotide sequence: TGTGCCAGCAGTGATGGGGGGGGCTACGAGCAGTACTTC.

The chain has TRBV7-2 and TRBJ2-7; D unresolved. Trimming took 5 bases from V and 4 from J, leaving 18 bases between them. Germline V gives CDR1 SGHTA, CDR2 FQGNSA. This CDR3 spans 15 amino acids. The CDR3 region has the DNA TGTGCCAGCAGCGTCCAGGCTTCCCTGTCATACGAGCAGTACTTC. Residues: CASSVQASLSYEQYF.

This chain joins TRBV27 and TRBJ1-5; maybe TRBD1 (5 bases). Germline CDR1 reads MNHEY; CDR2 reads SMNVEV (reference sequence). This CDR3 is built from 14 residues. V lost 2 bases to trimming and J lost 6 bases, with 11 bases between them. CDR3 in DNA: TGTGCCAGCAGTTTAAAGGGGTTCAGTCAGCCCCAGCATTTT. This encodes CASSLKGFSQPQHF.

The gene calls are TRBV7-2 and TRBJ2-7; D is perhaps TRBD1 or TRBD2 (5 bases each). V lost 5 bases and J lost 7, with 24 bases in between. The CDR3 has 16 amino acids. Germline lookup yields CDR1 SGHTA and CDR2 FQGNSA. CDR3 sequence (DNA): TGTGCCAGCAGCCAACATACCGGGACCCCGCCACCTGAGCAGTACTTC. Protein: CASSQHTGTPPPEQYF. Using reference TRBV7-2 and TRBJ2-7 for the parts outside the CDR3, the full variable domain is GAGVSQSPSNKVTEKGKDVELRCDPISGHTALYWYRQSLGQGLEFLIYFQGNSAPDKSGLPSDRFSAERTGGSVSTLTIQRTQQEDSAVYLCASSQHTGTPPPEQYFGPGTRLTVT.

The chain joins TRBV9 to TRBJ1-2; D gene ambiguous. The CDR3 has 13 residues. V was shortened by 1 base and J by 8 bases, with 12 bases between the two germline ends. Germline-derived CDR1 and CDR2 are SGDLS and YYNGEE. The CDR3: CASSVSSGGGYTF. As DNA, the CDR3 is TGTGCCAGCAGCGTATCGAGCGGTGGCGGCTACACCTTC.

Note on this clone: Different DNA sequences within this sample yield the same CDR3. The rearrangement links TRBV4-1 to TRBJ2-7, with a weak D call TRBD1 (5 bases). With 1 base removed from V and 3 bases from J, the gap between germline ends came to 10 bases. Per the germline V gene, CDR1 is MGHRA and CDR2 is YSYEKL. This CDR3 has 14 amino acids. This chain's CDR3 is CASSQVGQGYEQYF. CDR3 sequence (DNA): TGCGCCAGCAGCCAAGTGGGTCAGGGCTACGAGCAGTACTTC.

V and J are TRBV11-2 and TRBJ2-7; D call uncertain. Trimming left V 7 bases short and J 0 bases short, with 4 bases between. This CDR3 is 11 amino acids long. Germline V lookup: CDR1 SGHAT, CDR2 FQNNGV. The CDR3 DNA follows: TGTGCCAGCACGGACTCCTACGAGCAGTACTTC. This translates into CASTDSYEQYF.

To note about this clone: Other DNA sequences within the sample encode an identical CDR3. The chain has TRBV4-3 and TRBJ1-5; D gene uncertain. This CDR3 is built from 14 residues. Trimming shortened V by 0 bases and J by 6 bases, and 9 bases separated the two germline ends. CDR1 and CDR2 (germline): LGHNA, YSLEER. The CDR3 DNA follows: TGCGCCAGCAGCCAAGATCTTGGCCTTCAGCCCCAGCATTTT. It yields the protein CASSQDLGLQPQHF.

This clone was recorded a few times. The same CDR3 also results from other DNA sequences found in this sample. This chain connects TRBV27 to TRBJ2-3; 10 nucleotides line up with TRBD2. Unmatched junction bases numbered 1, after V lost 6 bases and J lost 1 base. Germline values: CDR1 MNHEY, CDR2 SMNVEV (reference sequence). CDR3 size: 14 residues. CDR3 sequence: CASRLAGGTDTQYF. As DNA, the CDR3 is TGTGCCAGCAGGCTAGCGGGGGGCACAGATACGCAGTATTTT.

The V and J genes are TRBV21-1 and TRBJ2-7; whether TRBD1, the table's D call, matches the DNA was not checked. TRBV21-1 is a documented pseudogene. The CDR3 extends over 19 amino acids. The CDR3 is CASGLKGQGDPHPQYEQYF. CDR3 bases: TGTGCCAGCGGGCTCAAGGGACAGGGTGATCCGCATCCCCAATACGAGCAGTACTTC.

This sequence joins TRBV9 and TRBJ2-7; tentative D call: TRBD1 (6 bases). The germline V gene encodes CDR1 SGDLS and CDR2 YYNGEE. With 0 bases removed from V and 3 bases from J, the gap between germline ends came to 13 bases. The CDR3 is 15 amino acids. The CDR3 bases are TGTGCCAGCAGCGTAGAGGGGGACGAGTACTACGAGCAGTACTTC. This translates into CASSVEGDEYYEQYF.

This rearrangement joins TRBV9 to TRBJ2-1; D ambiguous. Germline-derived CDR1 and CDR2 are SGDLS and YYNGEE. The CDR3 totals 13 residues. Trimming left V 0 bases short and J 6 bases short, with 7 bases between. Here the CDR3 reads CASSVDSSNEQFF. CDR3 sequence (DNA): TGTGCCAGCAGCGTAGATTCTAGCAATGAGCAGTTCTTC.

The genes are TRBV2 and TRBJ1-4, with D possibly matching TRBD1 (5 bases). Germline CDR1 SNHLY, CDR2 FYNNEI. The V end was cut by 8 bases, the J end by 8 bases, with 21 bases between. This CDR3 has 15 amino acids. The CDR3 spells CASRSGGDFREKLFF. DNA for the CDR3: TGTGCCAGCCGCTCGGGGGGGGATTTTCGGGAAAAACTGTTTTTT.

The V call is TRBV5-6, the J call TRBJ1-5, with D possibly being TRBD1 (5 bases). V was clipped by 3 bases and J by 5 bases, with 15 bases between them. The CDR3 consists of 15 residues. The germline gives CDR1 SGHDT, CDR2 YYEEEE. The chain's CDR3 is CASSWGPREDQPQHF. The CDR3 DNA is TGTGCCAGCAGCTGGGGACCCCGGGAGGATCAGCCCCAGCATTTT. The full variable domain, completed using reference TRBV5-6 and TRBJ1-5, is DAGVTQSPTHLIKTRGQQVTLRCSPKSGHDTVSWYQQALGQGPQFIFQYYEEEERQRGNFPDRFSGHQFPNYSSELNVNALLLGDSALYLCASSWGPREDQPQHFGDGTRLSIL.

The chain is built from TRBV13 and TRBJ2-1; perhaps D is TRBD1 or TRBD2 (5 bases each). V shed 1 base and J shed 0 bases, with 13 bases lying between them. Germline lookup yields CDR1 PRHDT and CDR2 FYEKMQ (reference sequence). This CDR3 spans 17 amino acids. The CDR3 sequence is CASSLEGRRSSYNEQFF. The CDR3, as DNA: TGTGCCAGCAGCTTAGAGGGACGCCGTAGCTCCTACAATGAGCAGTTCTTC.

This rearrangement joins TRBV7-9 to TRBJ1-1; 7 nucleotides align to TRBD1. This CDR3 spans 15 amino acids. V gave up 4 bases and J gave up 1 base; unmatched junction bases: 6. CDR1 and CDR2 (germline): SEHNR, FQNEAQ (reference sequence). The CDR3 sequence: CASSSWTGTNTEAFF. CDR3 DNA sequence: TGTGCCAGCAGCTCATGGACAGGAACGAACACTGAAGCTTTCTTT.

The rearrangement joins TRBV7-9 to TRBJ1-1; weak D call: TRBD1 (6 bases). This CDR3 is 12 amino acids long. Trimming removed 5 bases from V and 7 bases from J, with 11 bases in between. Germline CDR1 is SEHNR and CDR2 is FQNEAQ (reference sequence). The CDR3 sequence is CASSGQSLEAFF. CDR3 DNA: TGTGCCAGCAGCGGACAGTCCCTTGAAGCTTTCTTT.